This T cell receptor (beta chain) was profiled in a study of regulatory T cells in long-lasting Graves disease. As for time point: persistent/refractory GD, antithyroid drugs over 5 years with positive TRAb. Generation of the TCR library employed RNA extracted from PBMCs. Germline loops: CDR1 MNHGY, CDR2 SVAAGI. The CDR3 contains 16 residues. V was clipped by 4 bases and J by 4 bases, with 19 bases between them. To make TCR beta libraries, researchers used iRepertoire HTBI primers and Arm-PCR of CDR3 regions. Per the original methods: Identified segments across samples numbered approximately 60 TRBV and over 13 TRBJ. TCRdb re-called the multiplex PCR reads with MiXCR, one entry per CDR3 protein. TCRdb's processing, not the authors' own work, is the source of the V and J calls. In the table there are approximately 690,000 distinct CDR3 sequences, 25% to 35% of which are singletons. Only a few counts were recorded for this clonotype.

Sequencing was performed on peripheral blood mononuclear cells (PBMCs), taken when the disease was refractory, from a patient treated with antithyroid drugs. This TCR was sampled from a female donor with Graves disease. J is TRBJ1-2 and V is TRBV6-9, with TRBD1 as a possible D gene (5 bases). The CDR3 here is CASSSHSSQASYGYTF. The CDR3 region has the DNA TGTGCCAGCAGTTCCCACTCCTCACAGGCCAGCTATGGCTACACCTTC.